Detailed here is one TCR beta chain. Antigen: not known. This CDR3 contains 14 residues. The V gene's germline CDR1 is LNHNV and CDR2 YYDKDF (reference sequence). After removal of 3 bases from V and 10 bases from J, the junction contained 8 bases not matched to a gene. With 60 Vbeta and 13 Jbeta primers, the PCR was carried out. Data came from immunoSEQ multiplex PCR; TCRdb stores just in-frame clones and leaves some out. The repertoire holds approximately 190,000 clones, with roughly 80% as singletons. This sample was included in a study of cytomegalovirus exposure and HLA in healthy donors. Whole-study findings and limits: A prior analysis recorded that most TCR beta V segments were productive about 87% or about 30% of the time. Later analysis demonstrated an association between a missense DCLRE1C variant and TCR beta V- and J-gene trimming.

J is TRBJ2-1 and V is TRBV15, with TRBD1 matching over 8 bases. The sequenced sample consisted of PBMCs. This receptor was identified in a man aged 40-49 years in good health and CMV-seropositive. CDR3 nucleotides: TGTGCCACCAGCAGGGGGACAGGAGGGAGAGAGCAGTTCTTC. Its translation: CATSRGTGGREQFF. Using reference TRBV15 and TRBJ2-1 for the parts outside the CDR3, the full variable domain is DAMVIQNPRYQVTQFGKPVTLSCSQTLNHNVMYWYQQKSSQAPKLLFHYYDKDFNNEADTPDNFQSRRPNTSFCFLDIRSPGLGDTAMYLCATSRGTGGREQFFGPGTRLTVL.